This TCR beta chain derives from a study of Ad26.COV2.S vaccination and SARS-CoV-2 variants. Looking at the study overall: The authors gave Ad26.COV2.S intramuscularly, either once or twice 56 days apart.

Documented treatment: some 20 received Ad26.COV2.S at low or high dose, single or two shots; several received placebo; per-sample allocation not given. The samples were gathered on day 63 after the first injection of vaccine or placebo. V gave up 5 bases and J gave up 7 bases; unmatched junction bases: 9. The length of the CDR3 is 14 residues. Germline loops: CDR1 SNHLY, CDR2 FYNNEI. The protocol was immunoSEQ multiplex PCR, while the TCRdb copy is restricted to in-frame clones and leaves out a portion. The data hold about 680,000 clones, with roughly 90% observed a single time. The source was peripheral blood, collected in a trial of Ad26.COV2.S vaccine versus placebo. This chain uses TRBV2 with TRBJ2-7; 9 bases are shared with TRBD2. The TCR originated in a person aged 18-65 years who received the Ad26.COV2.S COVID-19 vaccine or a placebo. The CDR3 coding sequence is TGTGCCAGCAGTCGGGGACTAGCAATAGGTGAGCAGTACTTC. This sequence encodes CASSRGLAIGEQYF.